These 3 T cell receptor beta chains came from one sample sequenced in a study of vaccination effects on CD4 cells after COVID-19. TCRdb keeps only in-frame clones here, not all; method: immunoSEQ multiplex PCR. In the table there are some 40,000 clones, around 80% of which are singletons. For these receptors, no antigen is known. Following an approximately 9-day culture, CD4+ T cells were purified. Here the sequenced sample was CD4+ T cells from PBMCs cultured without peptide, taken before COVID-19 vaccination. The receptors shown here come from a human donor who received a COVID-19 vaccine.

In its sample, this clone was seen a few times. The chain is built from TRBV30 and TRBJ1-3, with D uncertain. V was trimmed by 3 bases and J by 4 bases, leaving 4 bases between them. This CDR3 comprises 11 residues. Germline assignment: CDR1 GTSNPN and CDR2 SVGIG (reference sequence). The CDR3 region is CAWRAGNTIYF. CDR3 DNA: TGTGCCTGGAGGGCGGGAAACACCATATATTTT. Combining the CDR3 with reference TRBV30 and TRBJ1-3 gives the whole variable domain SQTIHQWPATLVQPVGSPLSLECTVEGTSNPNLYWYRQAAGRGLQLLFYSVGIGQISSEVPQNLSASRPQDRQFILSSKKLLLSDSGFYLCAWRAGNTIYFGEGSWLTVV.

V gene TRBV5-6 combines with J gene TRBJ1-6; 7 nucleotides agree with TRBD1. Germline trimming cut 4 bases from V and 7 bases from J; bases unmatched to any gene: 8. Germline CDR1 SGHDT, CDR2 YYEEEE. The CDR3 loop spans 15 amino acids. The CDR3 coding sequence is TGTGCCAGCAGCCCTCTTGACAGGGCCAATTCACCCCTCCACTTT. This encodes CASSPLDRANSPLHF. Complete variable domain (other parts from reference TRBV5-6 and TRBJ1-6): DAGVTQSPTHLIKTRGQQVTLRCSPKSGHDTVSWYQQALGQGPQFIFQYYEEEERQRGNFPDRFSGHQFPNYSSELNVNALLLGDSALYLCASSPLDRANSPLHFGNGTRLTVT.

In DNA, the CDR3 is TGCGCCAGCAGCCCTAGAGGAGGAGTGACTAATGAAAAACTGTTTTTT. Amino acids: CASSPRGGVTNEKLFF. The chain is built from TRBV5-1 and TRBJ1-4; D unresolved. Germline V lookup: CDR1 SGHRS, CDR2 YFSETQ. The CDR3 covers 16 residues. The V gene lost 4 bases and the J gene lost 2 bases, with 15 bases spanning the gap.